The clone carrying this T cell receptor beta chain came up a few times. In the authors' methods: Nucleated cell number was recorded as an estimate derived from reference gene primer amplification. The assay was immunoSEQ multiplex PCR, and TCRdb's table has in-frame clones only and misses some. The V and J calls and clone size were taken over from that table, and D and trimming were inferred from the DNA. The table has about 180,000 clones, roughly 80% seen once; the top ten hold approximately 7.3%. This record belongs to a study of blood T cell repertoires in COVID-19. Study background: Nucleic acid was either cDNA or gDNA, and it came from T cells, B-cell-depleted T cells, or PBMCs.

The specimen was peripheral blood. This clonotype originated in a human donor in a cohort sampled during active COVID-19.

The CDR3 DNA follows: TGTGCCAGCAGCCAAGTATCGACAGGGGGAACTCATGGCTACACCTTC. Its protein is CASSQVSTGGTHGYTF. The J gene is TRBJ1-2, the V gene TRBV3-1 (or the pseudogene TRBV3-2); TRBD1 aligns across 9 bases. The V and J ends lost 1 base and 6 bases, in that order; junction bases with no gene match: 9. CDR1 is LGHDT, CDR2 YNNKEL, per germline (reference sequence). The CDR3 runs 16 residues.